Listed here is a single T cell receptor (beta chain). This sample is drawn from a study of blood T cell repertoires in COVID-19. V dropped 5 bases and J dropped 6 bases, with 14 bases sitting between them. The CDR3 contains 14 residues. Germline CDR1 is SGHVS and CDR2 is FQNEAQ. Per the original data handling: From reference gene primer amplification, estimates of nucleated cell counts were derived. Measured with immunoSEQ multiplex PCR; TCRdb has only the in-frame clones, and not every one. The DNA gave D and trimming, while V, J and clone size come from that table. The table has 70,000 to 100,000 clones, around 90% seen once.

Sequencing used peripheral blood. The rearrangement joins TRBV7-8 to TRBJ2-1; D possibly corresponds to TRBD2 (6 bases). The clonotype comes from a human donor in a cohort sampled during active COVID-19. The CDR3, as DNA: TGTGCCAGCAGCCCGGGCCAAGCGGGCAATGAGCAGTTCTTC. Its translation is CASSPGQAGNEQFF.